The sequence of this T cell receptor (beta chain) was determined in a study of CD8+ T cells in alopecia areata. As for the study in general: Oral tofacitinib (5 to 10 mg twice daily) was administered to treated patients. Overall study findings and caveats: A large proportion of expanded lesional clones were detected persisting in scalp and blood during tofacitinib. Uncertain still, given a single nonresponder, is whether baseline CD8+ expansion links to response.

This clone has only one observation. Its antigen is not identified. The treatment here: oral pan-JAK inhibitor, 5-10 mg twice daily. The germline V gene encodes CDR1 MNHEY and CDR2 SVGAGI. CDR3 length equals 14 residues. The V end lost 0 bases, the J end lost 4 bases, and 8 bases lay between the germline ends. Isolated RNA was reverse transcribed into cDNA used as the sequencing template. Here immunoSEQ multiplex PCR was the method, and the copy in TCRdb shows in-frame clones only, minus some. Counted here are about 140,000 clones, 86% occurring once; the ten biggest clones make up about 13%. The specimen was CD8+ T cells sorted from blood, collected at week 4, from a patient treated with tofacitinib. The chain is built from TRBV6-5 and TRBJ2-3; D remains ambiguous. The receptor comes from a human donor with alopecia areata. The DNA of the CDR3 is TGTGCCAGCAGTTACTCGATCATGGCAGATACGCAGTATTTT. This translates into CASSYSIMADTQYF.